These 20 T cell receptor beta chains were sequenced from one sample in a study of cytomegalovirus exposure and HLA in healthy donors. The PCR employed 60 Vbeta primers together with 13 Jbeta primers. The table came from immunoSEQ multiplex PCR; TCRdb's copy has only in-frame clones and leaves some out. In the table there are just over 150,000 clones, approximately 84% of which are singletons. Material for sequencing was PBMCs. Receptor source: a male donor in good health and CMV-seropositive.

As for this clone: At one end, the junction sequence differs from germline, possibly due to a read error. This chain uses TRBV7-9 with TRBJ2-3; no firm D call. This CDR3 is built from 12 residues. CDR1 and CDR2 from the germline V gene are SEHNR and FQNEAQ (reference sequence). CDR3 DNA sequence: TGTTCCAGCAGCTCGAGCACAGATACGCAGTATTTT. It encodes CSSSSSTDTQYF.

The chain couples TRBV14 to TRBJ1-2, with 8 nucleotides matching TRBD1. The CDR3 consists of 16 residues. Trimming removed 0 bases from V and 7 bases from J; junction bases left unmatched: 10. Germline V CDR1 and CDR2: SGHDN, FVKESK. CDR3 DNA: TGTGCCAGCAGCCAAGATCGCCCCGCAGGGGGCTCTGGCTACACCTTC. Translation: CASSQDRPAGGSGYTF.

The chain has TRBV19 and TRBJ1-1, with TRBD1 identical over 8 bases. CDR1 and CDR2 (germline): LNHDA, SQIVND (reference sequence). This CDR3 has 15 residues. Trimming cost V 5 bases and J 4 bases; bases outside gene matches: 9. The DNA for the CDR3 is TGTGCCAGTAGTTCCCTGACAGGGGAGGGCACTGAAGCTTTCTTT. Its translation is CASSSLTGEGTEAFF.

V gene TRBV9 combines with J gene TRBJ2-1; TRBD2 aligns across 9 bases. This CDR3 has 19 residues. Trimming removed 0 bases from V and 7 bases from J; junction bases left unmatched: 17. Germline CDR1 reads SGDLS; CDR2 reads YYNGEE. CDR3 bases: TGTGCCAGCAGCGTAGAGGGGCTAGCGGGAACTCCGGGGCTTAATGAGCAGTTCTTC. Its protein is CASSVEGLAGTPGLNEQFF.

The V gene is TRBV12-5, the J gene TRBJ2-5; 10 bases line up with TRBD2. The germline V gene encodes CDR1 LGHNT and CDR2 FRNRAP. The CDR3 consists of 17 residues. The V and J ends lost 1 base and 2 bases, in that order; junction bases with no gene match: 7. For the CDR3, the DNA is TGTGCTAGTGGTTTGGGATCTAGCGGGAGCTATCAAGAGACCCAGTACTTC. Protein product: CASGLGSSGSYQETQYF.

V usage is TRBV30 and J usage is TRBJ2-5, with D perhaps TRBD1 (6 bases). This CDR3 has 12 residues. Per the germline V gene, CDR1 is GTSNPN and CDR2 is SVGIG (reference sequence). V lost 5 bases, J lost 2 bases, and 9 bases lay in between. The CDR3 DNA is TGTGCCTGGGGACAGCTACAAGAGACCCAGTACTTC. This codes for CAWGQLQETQYF.

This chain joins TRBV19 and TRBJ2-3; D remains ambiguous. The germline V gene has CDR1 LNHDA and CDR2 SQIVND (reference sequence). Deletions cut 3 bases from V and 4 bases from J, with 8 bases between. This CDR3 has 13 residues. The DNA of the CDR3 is TGTGCCAGTAGTATCGGGTCCCCAGATACGCAGTATTTT. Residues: CASSIGSPDTQYF.

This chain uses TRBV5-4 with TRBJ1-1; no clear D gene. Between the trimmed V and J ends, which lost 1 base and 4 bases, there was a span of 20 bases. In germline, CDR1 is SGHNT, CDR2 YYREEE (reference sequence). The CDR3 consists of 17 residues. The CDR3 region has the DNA TGTGCCAGCAGCTTGATGGGAGCAGCCCCTCTGGGCACTGAAGCTTTCTTT. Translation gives CASSLMGAAPLGTEAFF. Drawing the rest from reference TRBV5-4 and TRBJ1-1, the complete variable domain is ETGVTQSPTHLIKTRGQQVTLRCSSQSGHNTVSWYQQALGQGPQFIFQYYREEENGRGNFPPRFSGLQFPNYSSELNVNALELDDSALYLCASSLMGAAPLGTEAFFGQGTRLTVV.

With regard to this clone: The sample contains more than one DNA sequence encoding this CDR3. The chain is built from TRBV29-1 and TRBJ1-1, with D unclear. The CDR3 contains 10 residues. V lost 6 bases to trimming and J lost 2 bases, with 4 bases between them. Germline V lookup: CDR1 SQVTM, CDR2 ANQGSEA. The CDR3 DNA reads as TGCAGCGTGGCTAACACTGAAGCTTTCTTT. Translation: CSVANTEAFF. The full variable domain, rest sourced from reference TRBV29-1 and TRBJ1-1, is SAVISQKPSRDICQRGTSLTIQCQVDSQVTMMFWYRQQPGQSLTLIATANQGSEATYESGFVIDKFPISRPNLTFSTLTVSNMSPEDSSIYLCSVANTEAFFGQGTRLTVV.

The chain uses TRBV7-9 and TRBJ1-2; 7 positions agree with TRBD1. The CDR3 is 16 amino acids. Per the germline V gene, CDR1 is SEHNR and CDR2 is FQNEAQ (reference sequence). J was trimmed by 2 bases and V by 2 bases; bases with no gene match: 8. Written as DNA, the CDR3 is TGTGCCAGCAGCTTACCAAAATCGGGACAGAACTATGGCTACACCTTC. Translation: CASSLPKSGQNYGYTF.

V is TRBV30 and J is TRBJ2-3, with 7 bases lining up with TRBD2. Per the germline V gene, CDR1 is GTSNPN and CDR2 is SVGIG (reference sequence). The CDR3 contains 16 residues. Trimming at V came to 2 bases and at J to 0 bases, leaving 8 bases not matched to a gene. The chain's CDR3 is CAWSWRNSGSTDTQYF. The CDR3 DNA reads TGTGCCTGGAGTTGGAGGAATAGCGGGAGCACAGATACGCAGTATTTT.

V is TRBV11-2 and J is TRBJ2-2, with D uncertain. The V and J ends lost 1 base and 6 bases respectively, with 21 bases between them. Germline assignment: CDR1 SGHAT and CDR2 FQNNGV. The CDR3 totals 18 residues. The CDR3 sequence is CASSLGLNSRRFSGELFF. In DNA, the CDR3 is TGTGCCAGCAGCTTAGGCCTCAATAGTCGTCGCTTCTCCGGGGAGCTGTTTTTT.

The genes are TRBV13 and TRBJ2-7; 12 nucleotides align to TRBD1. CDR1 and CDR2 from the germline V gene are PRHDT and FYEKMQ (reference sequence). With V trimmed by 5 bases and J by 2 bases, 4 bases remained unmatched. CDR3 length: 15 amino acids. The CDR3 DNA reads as TGTGCCAGCAGCCCGGGACAGGGGGCTCCCTACGAGCAGTACTTC. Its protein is CASSPGQGAPYEQYF.

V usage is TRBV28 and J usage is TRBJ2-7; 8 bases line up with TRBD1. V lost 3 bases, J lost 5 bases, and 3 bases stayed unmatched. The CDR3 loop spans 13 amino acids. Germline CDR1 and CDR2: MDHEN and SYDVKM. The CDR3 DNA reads TGTGCCAGCAGTTTTTACAGGGGGGACGAGCAGTACTTC. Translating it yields CASSFYRGDEQYF.

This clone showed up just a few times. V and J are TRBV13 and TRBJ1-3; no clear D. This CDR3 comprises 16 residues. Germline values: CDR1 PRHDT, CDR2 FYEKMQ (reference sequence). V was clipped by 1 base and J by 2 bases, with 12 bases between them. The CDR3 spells CASSLAAGVAGNTIYF. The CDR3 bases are TGTGCCAGCAGCTTAGCGGCGGGTGTTGCTGGAAACACCATATATTTT.

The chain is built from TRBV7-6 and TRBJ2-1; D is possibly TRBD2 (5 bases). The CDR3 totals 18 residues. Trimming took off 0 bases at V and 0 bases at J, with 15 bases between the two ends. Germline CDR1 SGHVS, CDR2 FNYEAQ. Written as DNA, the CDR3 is TGTGCCAGCAGCTTAGCGGGCGGGCCTGCTAGCTCCTACAATGAGCAGTTCTTC. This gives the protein CASSLAGGPASSYNEQFF.

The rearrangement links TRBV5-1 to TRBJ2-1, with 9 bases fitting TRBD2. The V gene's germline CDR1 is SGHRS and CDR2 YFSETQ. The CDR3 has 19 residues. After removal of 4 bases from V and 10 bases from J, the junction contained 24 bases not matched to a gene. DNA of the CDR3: TGCGCCAGCAGCGGAGGACAGACAAGACTAGCGGTCAATATCGGGGAGCAGTTCTTC. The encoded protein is CASSGGQTRLAVNIGEQFF.

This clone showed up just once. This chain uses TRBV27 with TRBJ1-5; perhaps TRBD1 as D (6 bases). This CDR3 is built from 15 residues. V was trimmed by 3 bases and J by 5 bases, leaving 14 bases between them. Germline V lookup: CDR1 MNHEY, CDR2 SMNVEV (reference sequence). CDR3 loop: CASSLRGSGDQPQHF. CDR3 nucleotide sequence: TGTGCCAGCAGTTTGCGGGGGTCAGGGGATCAGCCCCAGCATTTT.

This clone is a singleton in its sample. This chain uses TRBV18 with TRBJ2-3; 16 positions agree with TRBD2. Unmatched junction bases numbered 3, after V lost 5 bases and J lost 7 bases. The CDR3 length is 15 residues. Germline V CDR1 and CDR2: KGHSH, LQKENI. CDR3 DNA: TGTGCCAGCTCAACGGGACTAGCGGGAGGGCATACGCAGTATTTT. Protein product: CASSTGLAGGHTQYF.

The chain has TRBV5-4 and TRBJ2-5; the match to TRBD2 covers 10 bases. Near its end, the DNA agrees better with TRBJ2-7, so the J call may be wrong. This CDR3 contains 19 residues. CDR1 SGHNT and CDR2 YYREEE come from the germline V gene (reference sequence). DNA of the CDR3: TGTGCCAGCAGTCCGAATAAGCATACCGGGACTAGCGACCCCTACGAGCAGTACTTC. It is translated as CASSPNKHTGTSDPYEQYF.